This record covers a single TCR beta chain. The antigen remains undetermined. 60 Vbeta and 13 Jbeta primers were used in PCR. The data were produced by immunoSEQ multiplex PCR, yet TCRdb's version contains in-frame clones alone and is incomplete. The table lists roughly 130,000 clones, approximately 84% of them singletons. This record belongs to a study of cytomegalovirus exposure and HLA in healthy donors. At the time of sampling, donors were nominally healthy, though unrecorded immune exposures were likely. Germline V gene data show CDR1 as SGDLS and CDR2 as YYNGEE. V was clipped by 0 bases and J by 4 bases; unmatched bases: 3. CDR3 length: 16 amino acids. Study-wide findings and caveats: Accurate predictions that matched the HLA-A and HLA-B alleles of most subjects were reportedly made from TCR beta sequences. HLA allele associations emerged for around 15,000 TCR beta sequences in a later analysis, at 0.05 false discovery rate. A reported reduction in N-insertions relative to the roughly 710-donor mean was seen in an Asian-associated ancestry cluster in a later analysis.

The clonotype was recovered from a boy younger than 10 in good health and CMV-seronegative. Sequencing was done on a sample of PBMCs. The chain recombines TRBV9 with TRBJ2-1; 11 nucleotides align to TRBD1. CDR3: CASSVAGTGGYNEQFF. The CDR3 coding sequence is TGTGCCAGCAGCGTAGCGGGGACAGGGGGGTACAATGAGCAGTTCTTC.